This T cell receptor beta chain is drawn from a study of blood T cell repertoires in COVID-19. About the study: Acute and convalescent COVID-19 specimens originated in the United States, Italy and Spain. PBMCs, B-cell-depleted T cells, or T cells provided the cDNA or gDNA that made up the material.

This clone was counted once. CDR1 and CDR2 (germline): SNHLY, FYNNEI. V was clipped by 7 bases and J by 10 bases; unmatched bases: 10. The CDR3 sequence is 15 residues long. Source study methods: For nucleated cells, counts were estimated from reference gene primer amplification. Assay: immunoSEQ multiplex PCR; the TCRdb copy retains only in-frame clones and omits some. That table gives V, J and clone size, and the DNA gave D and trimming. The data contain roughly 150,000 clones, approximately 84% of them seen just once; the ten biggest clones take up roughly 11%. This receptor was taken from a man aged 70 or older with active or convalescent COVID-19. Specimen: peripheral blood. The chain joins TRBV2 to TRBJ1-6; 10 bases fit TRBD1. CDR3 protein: CASTGQGIFVSPLHF. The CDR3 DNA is TGTGCCAGCACGGGACAGGGGATATTTGTGTCACCCCTCCACTTT.